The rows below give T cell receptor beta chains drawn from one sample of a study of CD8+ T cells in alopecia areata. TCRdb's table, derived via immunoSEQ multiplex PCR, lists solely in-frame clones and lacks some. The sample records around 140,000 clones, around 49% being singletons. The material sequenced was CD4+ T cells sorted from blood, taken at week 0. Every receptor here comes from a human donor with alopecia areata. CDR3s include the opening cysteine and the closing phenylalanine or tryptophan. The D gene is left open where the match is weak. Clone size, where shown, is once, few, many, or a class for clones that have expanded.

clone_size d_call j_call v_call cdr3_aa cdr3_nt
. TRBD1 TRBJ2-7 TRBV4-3 CASSQERGQVPFEQYF TGCGCCAGCAGCCAAGAGAGAGGACAGGTCCCGTTCGAGCAGTACTTC
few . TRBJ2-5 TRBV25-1 CASSEQEAWETQYF TGTGCCAGCAGTGAACAGGAGGCTTGGGAGACCCAGTACTTC
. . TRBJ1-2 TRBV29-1 CSVAAAYGYTF TGCAGCGTTGCGGCAGCCTATGGCTACACCTTC
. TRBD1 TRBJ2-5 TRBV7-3 CASSQNPGGEETQYF TGTGCCAGCAGCCAGAACCCAGGGGGCGAAGAGACCCAGTACTTC
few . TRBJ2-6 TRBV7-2 CASSLSVTGFGANVLTF TGTGCCAGCAGCTTAAGTGTTACAGGGTTCGGGGCCAACGTCCTGACTTTC
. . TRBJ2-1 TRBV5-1 CASSLVGQSYNEQFF TGCGCCAGCAGCTTGGTCGGGCAGTCCTACAATGAGCAGTTCTTC
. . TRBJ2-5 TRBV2 CASRGTEKGTQYF TGTGCCAGCAGGGGGACCGAGAAGGGGACCCAGTACTTC
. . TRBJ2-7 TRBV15 CATSRDYESLIYEQYF TGTGCCACCAGCAGAGATTATGAATCCCTCATTTACGAGCAGTACTTC
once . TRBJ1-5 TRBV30 CAWTENSNQPQHF TGTGCCTGGACCGAGAATAGCAATCAGCCCCAGCATTTT
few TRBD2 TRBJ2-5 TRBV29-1 CSVVGIAGGETQYF TGCAGCGTTGTAGGAATAGCGGGAGGAGAGACCCAGTACTTC
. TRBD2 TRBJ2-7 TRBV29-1 CSVASTLAGGGLEQYF TGCAGCGTTGCCTCAACCTTAGCGGGAGGAGGGCTCGAGCAGTACTTC
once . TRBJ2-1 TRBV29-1 CSVPGTASTNEQFF TGCAGCGTCCCCGGGACTGCATCTACGAATGAGCAGTTCTTC
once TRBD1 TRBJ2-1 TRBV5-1 CASSLGGQGINEQFF TGCGCCAGCAGCTTGGGGGGACAGGGTATCAATGAGCAGTTCTTC
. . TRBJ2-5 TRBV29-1 CSVGDPVYF TGCAGCGTTGGGGACCCCGTGTACTTC
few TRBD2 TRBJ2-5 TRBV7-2 CASSMGLAGRTQYF TGTGCCAGCAGCATGGGACTAGCGGGAAGGACCCAGTACTTC
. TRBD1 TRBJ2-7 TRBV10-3 CAISDRTGPGEQYF TGTGCCATCAGTGATAGGACAGGACCGGGGGAGCAGTACTTC
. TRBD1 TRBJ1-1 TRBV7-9 CASSTGQGPVKVTEAFF TGTGCCAGCAGCACCGGACAGGGGCCGGTGAAAGTCACTGAAGCTTTCTTT
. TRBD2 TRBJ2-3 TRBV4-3 CASSQGPSGNTDTQYF TGCGCCAGCAGCCAAGGCCCTAGCGGGAACACAGATACGCAGTATTTT
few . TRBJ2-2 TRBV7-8 CASTRPGAGSGELFF TGTGCCAGCACCCGACCCGGGGCGGGGTCCGGGGAGCTGTTTTTT
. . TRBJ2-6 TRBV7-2 CASSFDSGANVLTF TGTGCCAGCAGCTTCGACTCTGGGGCCAACGTCCTGACTTTC
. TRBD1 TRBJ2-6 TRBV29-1 CSVVDRGGPGANVLAF TGCAGCGTTGTTGACAGGGGTGGTCCTGGGGCCAACGTCCTGGCTTTC
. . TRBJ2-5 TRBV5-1 CASSWNPGGAGETQYF TGCGCCAGCAGCTGGAACCCGGGTGGGGCCGGGGAGACCCAGTACTTC
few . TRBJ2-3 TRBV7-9 CASSLAQGQTQYF TGTGCCAGCAGCTTAGCGCAGGGCCAGACGCAGTATTTT
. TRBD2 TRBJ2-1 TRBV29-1 CSVGTSGPYNEQFF TGCAGCGTTGGAACTAGCGGTCCCTACAATGAGCAGTTCTTC
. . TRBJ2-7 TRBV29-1 CSVEGSGGLKAEQYF TGCAGCGTTGAAGGTAGCGGAGGGCTTAAGGCCGAGCAGTACTTC
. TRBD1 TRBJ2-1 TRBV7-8 CASSLSPDRGPREQFF TGTGCCAGCAGCTTAAGCCCCGACAGGGGGCCGAGGGAGCAGTTCTTC
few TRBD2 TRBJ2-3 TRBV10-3 CAIASGSGTDTQYF TGTGCCATCGCCAGCGGGAGTGGCACAGATACGCAGTATTTT
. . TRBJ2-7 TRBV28 CASSSHTAPPYEQYF TGTGCCAGCAGTTCACACACAGCTCCCCCCTACGAGCAGTACTTC
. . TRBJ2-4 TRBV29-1 CSVQIGGERAKNIQYF TGCAGCGTACAAATAGGAGGGGAAAGGGCCAAAAACATTCAGTACTTC
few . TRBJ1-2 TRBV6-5 CASSSQPIGYTF TGTGCCAGCAGTTCCCAACCCATAGGCTACACCTTC
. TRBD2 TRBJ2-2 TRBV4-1 CASSQGPTSGRRAGELFF TGCGCCAGCAGCCAAGGACCCACTAGCGGGAGGAGGGCCGGGGAGCTGTTTTTT
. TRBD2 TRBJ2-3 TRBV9 CASSLSGSGDTQYF TGTGCCAGCAGCCTAAGCGGGAGTGGGGATACGCAGTATTTT
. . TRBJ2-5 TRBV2 CASSETGAPQETQYF TGTGCCAGCAGTGAAACGGGAGCACCCCAAGAGACCCAGTACTTC
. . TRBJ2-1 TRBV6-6 CASSAKVRDEQFF TGTGCCAGCAGCGCCAAGGTGAGGGATGAGCAGTTCTTC
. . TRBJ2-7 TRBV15 CATSRDNGGYEQYF TGTGCCACCAGCAGAGATAACGGCGGCTACGAGCAGTACTTC
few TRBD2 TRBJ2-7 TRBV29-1 CSVRSGTSGSYEQYF TGCAGCGTTAGATCCGGGACTAGCGGGAGCTACGAGCAGTACTTC
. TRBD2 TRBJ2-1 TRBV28 CASSQTSGLHNEQFF TGTGCCAGCAGCCAGACTAGCGGGCTACACAATGAGCAGTTCTTC
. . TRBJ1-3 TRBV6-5 CASSQRPGNTIYF TGTGCCAGCAGTCAACGACCCGGAAACACCATATATTTT
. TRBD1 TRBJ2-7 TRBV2 CASRPGQGYEQYF TGTGCCAGCAGACCGGGACAGGGCTACGAGCAGTACTTC
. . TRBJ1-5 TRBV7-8 CASSTRTNQPQHF TGTGCCAGCAGCACTCGTACGAATCAGCCCCAGCATTTT